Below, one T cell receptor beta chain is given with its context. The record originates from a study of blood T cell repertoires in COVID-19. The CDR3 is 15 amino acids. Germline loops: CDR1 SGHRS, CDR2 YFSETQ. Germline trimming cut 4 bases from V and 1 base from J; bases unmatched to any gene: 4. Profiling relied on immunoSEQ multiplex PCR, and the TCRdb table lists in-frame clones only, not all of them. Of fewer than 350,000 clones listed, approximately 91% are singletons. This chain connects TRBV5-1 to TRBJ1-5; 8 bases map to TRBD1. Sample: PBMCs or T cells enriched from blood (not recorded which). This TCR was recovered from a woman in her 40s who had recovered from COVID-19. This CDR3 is CASSQGQASNQPQHF. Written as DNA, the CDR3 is TGCGCCAGCAGCCAGGGACAGGCGAGCAATCAGCCCCAGCATTTT.